This section outlines one T cell receptor beta chain sequence together with its context. This clonotype was observed at least ten times. The clone's antigen remains unknown. One end of the junction fails to match germline, which may point to a read error. The time point label here, explained by the study, means: newly diagnosed GD, antithyroid drugs for less than 3 months. RNA was extracted from PBMCs in TRIzol for both TCR sequencing and RNA sequencing. Graves' disease was diagnosed according to American Thyroid Association guidelines. Patients for the study were recruited at an endocrinology department in Xi'an, China. Each patient gave 9 to 10 milliliters of peripheral blood, collected in an EDTA anticoagulant tube. Ficoll Paque Plus density gradient separation was used to isolate PBMCs, and no further T cell sorting was done. RNA quality was checked with an Agilent 2100 Bioanalyzer and agarose gel, and concentration with a NanoDrop 2000.

The CDR3 contains 11 residues, cysteine and phenylalanine counted. The CDR3 DNA has 33 bases and is translated from base 1. This sample was taken from a study of regulatory T cells in long-lasting Graves disease (dated by TCRdb to the early 2020s). General notes on the study: In the newly diagnosed Graves' disease group, patients had been taking antithyroid drugs for less than 3 months. Patients with persistent Graves' disease were compared with patients with newly diagnosed Graves' disease using TCR sequencing and RNA sequencing of peripheral blood. The study took place in China and was registered as a clinical trial. TCR sequencing covered some 13 persistent and 20 or so newly diagnosed Graves' disease patients, some 33 samples in total. Broader findings and caveats from the paper: Only the TCR beta chain was sequenced and analyzed. Only peripheral blood was studied, because thyroid tissue, the primary lesion, was inaccessible. Preferential use of TRBV28, TRBJ1-2 and TRBJ2-5 was observed in persistent disease, whereas TRBV20-1 and TRBJ2-1 were favored in newly diagnosed disease. As a limitation, the authors acknowledged that the small sample size may reduce accuracy. Persistent patients shared more public clonotypes among themselves (around 2,700) than newly diagnosed patients did (about 970). Lower TCR Shannon entropy and fewer highly expanded clones were observed in persistent Graves' disease patients than in newly diagnosed patients, which suggested clonal expansion.

Libraries were built with multiplex PCR. The reads were generated on an Illumina HiSeq 4000. CDR3 regions were amplified by Arm-PCR with iRepertoire HTBI primers to construct TCR beta libraries. Before sequencing, the PCR products underwent gel purification. Processing in the source paper ran as follows. A total of fewer than 70 TRBV and some 15 TRBJ segments were identified across samples and were used for gene usage analysis of CDR3 amino acid clonotypes. COPE and FqMerger were used to merge the filtered high-quality paired reads into contigs. Contigs were aligned with BLAST to IMGT TRBV, TRBD and TRBJ reference genes, and CDR3 was defined per IMGT. Clonotypes above 0.1% frequency were classified as highly expanded clones. Shannon entropy was used to measure repertoire diversity, and the Gini coefficient was used to measure V-J evenness. Clonotypes shared by more than one individual were considered public. The public reads were reanalyzed by TCRdb: fastp trimming at Q25, MiXCR alignment, in-frame beta chains only. Rows are unified per CDR3 protein, each entry keeping the most common DNA and genes. TCRdb assigned the V and J calls; the authors' analysis was not used. This sample is represented by some 250,000 distinct CDR3 sequences; 20% to 25% of them were singletons. The ten largest clones represent around 14% of the sample.

The source was peripheral blood mononuclear cells (PBMCs), collected at new diagnosis, from a patient treated with antithyroid drugs. The sequence joins TRBV12-3 or TRBV12-4 to TRBJ1-1; no D gene is confidently identified. The sequence derives from a female donor with Graves disease. The CDR3 region: CASSLAAEAFF. The bases read TGCGCCAGCAGCTTGGCGGCAGAAGCTTTCTTT.